These 31 T cell receptor beta chains came from one sample sequenced in a study of PD-1 blockade in classical Hodgkin lymphoma. Sequenced by immunoSEQ multiplex PCR; TCRdb stores in-frame clones only, minus some. The sample yields around 32,000 clones, about 85% seen once. Time point reported: newly diagnosed, previously untreated cHL patient sample. Purified CD4+ T cells were obtained from thawed PBMCs through magnetic negative selection. The specimen was CD4+ T cells from blood. The receptors here all came from a human donor with classical Hodgkin lymphoma.

The V call is TRBV5-1, the J call TRBJ2-5; 13 bases line up with TRBD2. The CDR3 has 15 amino acids. Germline lookup yields CDR1 SGHRS and CDR2 YFSETQ. V lost 4 bases and J lost 5; bases outside the gene matches: 5. The CDR3 bases are TGCGCCAGCAGCCGGACTAGCGGGAGTAGGGAGACCCAGTACTTC. Translating it yields CASSRTSGSRETQYF.

The chain recombines TRBV27 with TRBJ2-3; no firm D call. Trimming removed 0 bases at V and 6 bases at J, with 7 bases between. Germline loops: CDR1 MNHEY, CDR2 SMNVEV (reference sequence). This CDR3 is built from 13 residues. In nucleotides, the CDR3 is TGTGCCAGCAGTTTATCGACGAGGGATACGCAGTATTTT. Translated: CASSLSTRDTQYF.

On this clone itself: No DNA is shown, since the ends of the CDR3 on it are uncertain; the CDR3 is the one TCRdb lists. The chain links TRBV2 to TRBJ1-1; the D call TRBD1 from the table was never checked on the DNA. CDR1 is SNHLY, CDR2 FYNNEI, per germline. The CDR3 has 16 residues if both end residues are counted. The CDR3 region is CASSLLAQALGTEAFF.

V and J are TRBV5-1 and TRBJ2-1; unclear D gene. Germline V lookup: CDR1 SGHRS, CDR2 YFSETQ. Trimming removed 0 bases from V and 0 bases from J, with 10 bases in between. This CDR3 is 16 amino acids long. Written as DNA, the CDR3 is TGCGCCAGCAGCTTGGACGGCGGAAGCTCCTACAATGAGCAGTTCTTC. Translation: CASSLDGGSSYNEQFF.

This clone was found a few times. The V and J genes are TRBV29-1 and TRBJ2-1, with D uncertain. This CDR3 region has 10 residues. The V gene lost 3 bases and the J gene lost 9 bases, with 6 bases spanning the gap. Germline V gene sequence: CDR1 SQVTM, CDR2 ANQGSEA. The CDR3 is CSVDHAEQFF. CDR3 sequence (DNA): TGCAGCGTTGATCATGCTGAGCAGTTCTTC.

The V call is TRBV27, the J call TRBJ2-2, with TRBD2 identical over 7 bases. The CDR3 length is 16 residues. V shed 3 bases, J shed 5 bases, and the junction held 9 bases outside the gene matches. CDR1 is MNHEY, CDR2 SMNVEV, per germline (reference sequence). The CDR3 DNA reads TGTGCCAGCAGTTTCGGAGCGGGGAGTGGGACCGGGGAGCTGTTTTTT. Translated, it gives CASSFGAGSGTGELFF.

The chain is built from TRBV7-3 and TRBJ2-1, with D possibly TRBD2 on 5 matching bases. Germline assignment: CDR1 SGHTA and CDR2 FQGTGA. V lost 4 bases to trimming and J lost 7 bases, with 11 bases between them. The CDR3 consists of 13 residues. CDR3 loop: CASSSNRGNEQFF. The CDR3 nucleotides are TGTGCCAGCAGCTCAAACCGCGGGAATGAGCAGTTCTTC.

This clone was found once. The CDR3: CASSVGPAASYEQYF. The CDR3 coding sequence is TGTGCCAGCAGCGTAGGGCCAGCGGCCTCCTACGAGCAGTACTTC. The chain is built from TRBV9 and TRBJ2-7; possible D gene TRBD2, 5 bases. This CDR3 spans 15 amino acids. Germline CDR1 reads SGDLS; CDR2 reads YYNGEE. V lost 0 bases and J 0 bases, leaving 10 bases between the germline ends.

The chain links TRBV7-2 to TRBJ2-7; 10 nucleotides line up with TRBD2. V lost 4 bases and J lost 6; bases outside the gene matches: 12. Germline-derived CDR1 and CDR2 are SGHTA and FQGNSA. The CDR3 sequence is 16 residues long. CDR3 coding DNA: TGTGCCAGCAGCTGGGGGTCGGCTAGCGGGAGTCTCGAGCAGTACTTC. Protein sequence: CASSWGSASGSLEQYF. Full variable domain (missing parts from reference TRBV7-2 and TRBJ2-7): GAGVSQSPSNKVTEKGKDVELRCDPISGHTALYWYRQSLGQGLEFLIYFQGNSAPDKSGLPSDRFSAERTGGSVSTLTIQRTQQEDSAVYLCASSWGSASGSLEQYFGPGTRLTVT.

The chain has TRBV18 and TRBJ2-3; possible D gene TRBD1, 5 bases. The germline V gene has CDR1 KGHSH and CDR2 LQKENI. Deletions cut 0 bases from V and 4 bases from J, with 5 bases between. This CDR3 spans 13 amino acids. In nucleotides, the CDR3 is TGTGCCAGCTCACCACCGGGGCCAGATACGCAGTATTTT. Amino acid sequence: CASSPPGPDTQYF.

V usage is TRBV4-1 and J usage is TRBJ1-1; TRBD1 agrees at 11 bases. There are 13 residues in the CDR3. From germline, CDR1 is MGHRA and CDR2 YSYEKL. With V trimmed by 4 bases and J by 10 bases, 5 bases remained unmatched. CDR3 bases: TGCGCCAGCAGCCGCAGGGACAGGGGGAGAGCTTTCTTT. Translated, it gives CASSRRDRGRAFF.

The chain couples TRBV7-2 to TRBJ2-1; D perhaps matches TRBD2 (5 bases). The ends were cut back, 1 base at V and 6 bases at J, with 10 bases in the middle. In germline, CDR1 is SGHTA, CDR2 FQGNSA. The CDR3 has 14 residues. CDR3 sequence (DNA): TGTGCCAGCAGCTTAGAGAGGGTAGGCAATGAGCAGTTCTTC. As protein: CASSLERVGNEQFF.

The chain recombines TRBV23-1 with TRBJ1-1; TRBD1 is a possible D gene (6 bases). Being an ORF, TRBV23-1 has a function that is uncertain. Trimming shortened V by 3 bases and J by 6 bases, and 23 bases separated the two germline ends. The CDR3 runs 17 residues. CDR3 sequence: CASSHYSPGGQAAEAFF. The CDR3 DNA sequence: TGCGCCAGCAGTCATTACTCCCCGGGGGGGCAAGCGGCTGAAGCTTTCTTT.

The CDR3 sequence: CASRRDSSYEQYF. The CDR3 DNA is TGCGCCAGCAGACGTGACAGTAGCTACGAGCAGTACTTC. V usage is TRBV4-1 and J usage is TRBJ2-7, with D tentatively TRBD1 (5 bases). There are 13 residues in the CDR3. Trimming cost V 6 bases and J 3 bases, with 12 bases left between them. From germline, CDR1 is MGHRA and CDR2 YSYEKL.

This clone was counted only a few times. CDR3 sequence (DNA): TGTGCCATCAGTGGGGACGGAAACTATGGCTACACCTTC. It codes for CAISGDGNYGYTF. The chain couples TRBV10-3 to TRBJ1-2; the D gene is possibly TRBD1 (5 bases). V was shortened by 4 bases and J by 2 bases, with 8 bases between the two germline ends. Germline lookup yields CDR1 ENHRY and CDR2 SYGVKD. The CDR3 has 13 residues.

This clone was detected a few times. The chain uses TRBV5-1 and TRBJ2-7, with D maybe TRBD1 (6 bases). The CDR3 consists of 14 residues. Per the germline V gene, CDR1 is SGHRS and CDR2 is YFSETQ. V was pared by 0 bases and J by 5 bases, with 12 bases between. The CDR3 protein is CASSLDGGFDEQYF. The CDR3 bases are TGCGCCAGCAGCTTGGATGGGGGCTTTGACGAGCAGTACTTC.

V usage is TRBV5-3 and J usage is TRBJ2-5; TRBD2 agrees at 10 bases. TRBV5-3 is an ORF, and what it does is uncertain. The ends lost 8 bases at V and 5 bases at J; junction bases unmatched: 6. The CDR3 extends over 13 amino acids. This CDR3 reads CASLAGLAETQYF. CDR3 sequence (DNA): TGTGCCAGTTTAGCGGGACTAGCGGAGACCCAGTACTTC.

The chain recombines TRBV9 with TRBJ2-3; no clear D gene. Germline CDR1 and CDR2: SGDLS and YYNGEE. The CDR3 is 14 residues long. Trimming removed 0 bases from V and 2 bases from J, with 7 bases in between. The DNA of the CDR3 is TGTGCCAGCAGCGTAGTCCCATTCACAGATACGCAGTATTTT. It translates to CASSVVPFTDTQYF.

The chain employs TRBV6-4 and TRBJ2-3; 7 bases are shared with TRBD1. V trimming: 9 bases; J trimming: 1 base; junction bases outside the gene matches: 7. Germline V gene data show CDR1 as MRHNA and CDR2 as SNTAGT. The CDR3 length is 14 residues. The CDR3 protein is CARWFGQGTDTQYF. The CDR3 DNA follows: TGTGCCAGGTGGTTCGGACAGGGCACAGATACGCAGTATTTT.

The chain has TRBV7-3 and TRBJ2-5; TRBD2 agrees at 8 bases. Germline V gives CDR1 SGHTA, CDR2 FQGTGA. The CDR3 runs 15 residues. V was pared by 2 bases and J by 2 bases, with 4 bases of the junction left unmatched. CDR3 sequence (DNA): TGTGCCAGCAGCTTATTTAGCGGGGCACAAGAGACCCAGTACTTC. As protein: CASSLFSGAQETQYF.

The chain couples TRBV19 to TRBJ2-2; no reliable D call. Trimming pared 5 bases from V and 4 bases from J, leaving 8 bases between. Germline lookup yields CDR1 LNHDA and CDR2 SQIVND (reference sequence). The CDR3 length is 13 residues. CDR3 sequence reads: CASSRDVTGELFF. CDR3 DNA sequence: TGTGCCAGTAGTCGAGACGTCACCGGGGAGCTGTTTTTT.

This clone was observed once. This chain uses TRBV6-5 with TRBJ1-1; possibly TRBD1 for D (5 bases). This CDR3 comprises 13 residues. Germline CDR1 reads MNHEY; CDR2 reads SVGAGI. Trimming removed 5 bases at V and 4 bases at J, with 11 bases between. CDR3 DNA sequence: TGTGCCAGCAGTCGTTTCGGGGGCACTGAAGCTTTCTTT. This sequence encodes CASSRFGGTEAFF.

This chain links TRBV7-8 with TRBJ2-1; 10 nucleotides match TRBD2. The CDR3 runs to 17 residues. V lost 5 bases, J lost 7 bases, and 14 bases stayed unmatched. CDR1 is SGHVS and CDR2 is FQNEAQ in the germline V gene. CDR3 DNA sequence: TGTGCCAGCAGCCTCAGAGGGGGACTAGCGTCTGATAATGAGCAGTTCTTC. This gives the protein CASSLRGGLASDNEQFF.

The V call is TRBV29-1, the J call TRBJ1-3, with 8 bases identical to TRBD1. Germline V gene lookup returns CDR1 SQVTM and CDR2 ANQGSEA. The CDR3 totals 21 residues. Trimming removed 5 bases from V and 0 bases from J; junction bases left unmatched: 24. CDR3 in amino acids: CSVQGGESGTGKPFSGNTIYF. CDR3 sequence (DNA): TGCAGCGTTCAGGGGGGCGAATCCGGGACAGGCAAACCCTTCTCTGGAAACACCATATATTTT.

The rearrangement uses TRBV4-1 and TRBJ2-3; possibly TRBD1 for D (6 bases). CDR3 length: 15 residues. Trimming pared 1 base from V and 0 bases from J, leaving 8 bases between. Germline V gene lookup returns CDR1 MGHRA and CDR2 YSYEKL. CDR3 region: CASSQGDTSTDTQYF. The CDR3 DNA reads TGCGCCAGCAGCCAAGGGGACACCAGCACAGATACGCAGTATTTT.

This chain uses TRBV4-1 with TRBJ1-1, with D possibly TRBD1 on 5 matching bases. CDR3 length: 15 residues. Germline V gene data show CDR1 as MGHRA and CDR2 as YSYEKL. The V and J ends lost 0 bases and 0 bases respectively, with 8 bases between them. The CDR3 DNA sequence: TGCGCCAGCAGCCAAGAGGCAGGGATGAACACTGAAGCTTTCTTT. Translating gives CASSQEAGMNTEAFF.

The V call is TRBV7-3, the J call TRBJ1-3; 8 bases align to TRBD1. The CDR3 extends over 15 amino acids. The V and J ends lost 4 bases and 4 bases, in that order; junction bases with no gene match: 6. Germline V gene data show CDR1 as SGHTA and CDR2 as FQGTGA. As DNA, the CDR3 is TGTGCCAGCAGCTATGCAGGGGGCACGGGAAACACCATATATTTT. Its translation is CASSYAGGTGNTIYF.

The chain uses TRBV7-8 and TRBJ1-1; D is unclear. Trimming pared 5 bases from V and 7 bases from J, leaving 14 bases between. The V gene's germline CDR1 is SGHVS and CDR2 FQNEAQ. CDR3 length: 13 amino acids. The CDR3 DNA follows: TGTGCCAGCAGCCTCCCTGAGGAACGTGAAGCTTTCTTT. This codes for CASSLPEEREAFF. The variable domain in full, with the rest retrieved from reference TRBV7-8 and TRBJ1-1, is GAGVSQSPRYKVAKRGQDVALRCDPISGHVSLFWYQQALGQGPEFLTYFQNEAQLDKSGLPSDRFFAERPEGSVSTLKIQRTQQEDSAVYLCASSLPEEREAFFGQGTRLTVV.

The chain employs TRBV5-5 and TRBJ2-3; 7 nucleotides line up with TRBD2. Germline values: CDR1 SGHKS, CDR2 YYEKEE (reference sequence). The CDR3 covers 15 residues. Losses at the gene ends were 2 bases for V and 5 bases for J; bases not matched to a gene: 8. CDR3 sequence (DNA): TGTGCCAGCAGCTTTGAAGGGACTAAGGAAGATACGCAGTATTTT. This encodes CASSFEGTKEDTQYF.

The CDR3 nucleotides read TGCAGCGTTGAGACGGGGGGAGGGGTGGTAGCGCAGTACTTC. Translated, it gives CSVETGGGVVAQYF. J is TRBJ2-7 and V is TRBV29-1, with TRBD2 matching 7 bases. Losses at the gene ends were 3 bases for V and 9 bases for J; bases not matched to a gene: 14. Germline V CDR1 and CDR2: SQVTM, ANQGSEA. The CDR3 extends over 14 amino acids.

This clone was seen a single time. This chain joins TRBV9 and TRBJ2-3; no clear D. Germline CDR1 is SGDLS and CDR2 is YYNGEE. The CDR3 is made up of 13 amino acids. The germline V and J ends were trimmed by 2 bases and 6 bases, with 10 bases remaining between them. DNA for the CDR3: TGTGCCAGCAGCGTGGAAAGAGCTGATACGCAGTATTTT. Residues: CASSVERADTQYF.